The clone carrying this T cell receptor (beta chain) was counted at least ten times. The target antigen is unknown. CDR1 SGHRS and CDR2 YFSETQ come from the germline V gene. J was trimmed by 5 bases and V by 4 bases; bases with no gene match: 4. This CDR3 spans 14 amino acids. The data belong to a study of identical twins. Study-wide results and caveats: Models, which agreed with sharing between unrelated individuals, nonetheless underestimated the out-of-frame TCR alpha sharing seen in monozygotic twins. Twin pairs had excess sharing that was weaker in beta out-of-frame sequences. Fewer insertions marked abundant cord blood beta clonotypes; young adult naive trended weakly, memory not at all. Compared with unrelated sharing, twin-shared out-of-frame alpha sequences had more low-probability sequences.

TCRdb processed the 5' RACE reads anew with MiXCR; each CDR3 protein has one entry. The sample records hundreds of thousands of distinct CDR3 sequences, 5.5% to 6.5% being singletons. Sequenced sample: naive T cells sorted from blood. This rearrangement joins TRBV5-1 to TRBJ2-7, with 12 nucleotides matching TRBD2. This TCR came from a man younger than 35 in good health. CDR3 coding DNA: TGCGCCAGCAGCCTAGCGGGAGGGCCTCACGAGCAGTACGTC. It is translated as CASSLAGGPHEQYV.